These 9 T cell receptor beta chains came from one sample sequenced in a study of Ad26.COV2.S vaccination and SARS-CoV-2 variants. The assay was immunoSEQ multiplex PCR, and TCRdb's table has in-frame clones only and misses some. This table holds 400,000 to 450,000 clones, about nine tenths found once. The treatment was: some 20 received Ad26.COV2.S at low or high dose, single or two shots; about five received placebo; per-sample allocation not given. Samples analyzed were those drawn on day 63 after the first vaccine or placebo injection. The specimen comprised peripheral blood, sampled in a trial of Ad26.COV2.S vaccine versus placebo. Receptor source: a person between 18 and 59 years old who received the Ad26.COV2.S COVID-19 vaccine or a placebo.

The chain employs TRBV28 and TRBJ2-7; 8 bases fit TRBD1. Germline CDR1 is MDHEN and CDR2 is SYDVKM. This CDR3 has 12 amino acids. Trimming cost V 4 bases and J 8 bases; bases outside gene matches: 4. As DNA, the CDR3 is TGTGCCAGCAGTTGGGGACAGGCCAAGCAGTACTTC. As protein: CASSWGQAKQYF.

The chain uses TRBV19 and TRBJ2-5, with TRBD2 matching 8 bases. CDR3 size: 15 residues. The germline V gene encodes CDR1 LNHDA and CDR2 SQIVND (reference sequence). V lost 6 bases to trimming and J lost 0 bases; unmatched junction nucleotides: 6. CDR3 sequence reads: CASRRTSTHQETQYF. The CDR3 region has the DNA TGTGCCAGTAGAAGGACTAGCACCCACCAAGAGACCCAGTACTTC.

V and J are TRBV5-1 and TRBJ2-5; 14 nucleotides align to TRBD2. This CDR3 has 16 residues. CDR1 and CDR2 from the germline V gene are SGHRS and YFSETQ. V was pared by 0 bases and J by 5 bases, with 3 bases of the junction left unmatched. CDR3 loop: CASSLATSGRAETQYF. The DNA of the CDR3 is TGCGCCAGCAGCTTGGCGACTAGCGGGAGGGCGGAGACCCAGTACTTC.

V usage is TRBV6-5 and J usage is TRBJ1-6, with TRBD1 matching 9 bases. The CDR3 contains 14 residues. The J segment lost 7 bases and the V segment lost 5 bases, leaving 3 bases of the junction unmatched. Germline CDR1 and CDR2: MNHEY and SVGAGI. In nucleotides, the CDR3 is TGTGCCAGCAGTAGGACAGGGGAGAATTCACCCCTCCACTTT. It codes for CASSRTGENSPLHF.

The rearrangement uses TRBV28 and TRBJ1-2; D unclear. Germline assignment: CDR1 MDHEN and CDR2 SYDVKM. This CDR3 has 11 amino acids. V gave up 3 bases and J gave up 4 bases, with 3 bases separating them. CDR3 protein: CASSFLYGYTF. The CDR3 bases are TGTGCCAGCAGTTTCCTCTATGGCTACACCTTC.

J is TRBJ1-2 and V is TRBV12-2; the listed D gene, TRBD1, was not tested against the DNA. TRBV12-2 is noted as a pseudogene. The CDR3 sequence is 15 residues long. The CDR3: CASRSGDRVSYGYTF. CDR3 nucleotides: TGTGCAAGTCGCTCCGGGGACAGGGTAAGCTATGGCTACACCTTC.

The chain has TRBV6-1 and TRBJ1-2; 8 positions match TRBD1. CDR3 length: 16 residues. The V and J ends lost 2 bases and 0 bases, in that order; junction bases with no gene match: 5. Germline-derived CDR1 and CDR2 are MNHNS and SASEGT. The DNA of the CDR3 is TGTGCCAGCAGTGAATGGACAGGGCCAGCTAACTATGGCTACACCTTC. Its translation: CASSEWTGPANYGYTF.

Only a few counts were recorded for this clone. The chain combines TRBV7-6 with TRBJ2-7; 9 bases fit TRBD2. Unmatched junction bases numbered 10, after V lost 5 bases and J lost 2 bases. CDR3 length equals 16 residues. Germline-derived CDR1 and CDR2 are SGHVS and FNYEAQ. The CDR3 coding sequence is TGTGCCAGCAGCCCTAGGGGCGGGGGGGCTACCTACGAGCAGTACTTC. It is translated as CASSPRGGGATYEQYF. The complete variable domain, with remaining parts taken from reference TRBV7-6 and TRBJ2-7, reads GAGVSQSPRYKVTKRGQDVALRCDPISGHVSLYWYRQALGQGPEFLTYFNYEAQQDKSGLPNDRFSAERPEGSISTLTIQRTEQRDSAMYRCASSPRGGGATYEQYFGPGTRLTVT.

The rearrangement links TRBV4-1 to TRBJ2-7; D not certain. Per the germline V gene, CDR1 is MGHRA and CDR2 is YSYEKL. The CDR3 is made up of 17 amino acids. The V end lost 0 bases, the J end lost 0 bases, and 15 bases lay between the germline ends. CDR3 bases: TGCGCCAGCAGCCAAGATGGGAACCCCACGAACTCCTACGAGCAGTACTTC. Translated, it gives CASSQDGNPTNSYEQYF.